The T cell receptor (beta chain) described here comes from a study of blood T cells in healthy people across ages. On this clonotype itself: What it binds is unknown.

Study results and limitations: Donors of long life had a larger count of naive CD4+ cells and greater diversity than aged donors. Because sorting was not performed, PBMCs prevented conclusive naive versus antigen-experienced comparison.

Sample-barcoded 5' priming and a J-beta primer mix drove a second PCR of about 6 to 12 cycles. Every molecule of cDNA carried a tag from a template-switch adaptor with 12 random nucleotides. Via MiXCR, TCRdb re-called the 5' RACE reads, giving one row per CDR3 protein. The sample has roughly 700,000 distinct CDR3 sequences, 45% to 50% seen once. Total RNA was extracted at no less than 6 micrograms per sample. The receptor was isolated from a woman aged 60-75 years in good health. The sample comprised blood.

CDR3 protein: CASSAPPGAATPSNQPQHF. In DNA form, the CDR3 reads TGTGCCAGCAGCGCACCCCCAGGGGCCGCTACCCCTAGCAATCAGCCCCAGCATTTT. The chain couples TRBV7-2 to TRBJ1-5; possibly TRBD1 for D (6 bases). The CDR3 sequence is 19 residues long. Trimming stripped 5 bases from V and 0 bases from J, with 23 bases between. Germline loops: CDR1 SGHTA, CDR2 FQGNSA.